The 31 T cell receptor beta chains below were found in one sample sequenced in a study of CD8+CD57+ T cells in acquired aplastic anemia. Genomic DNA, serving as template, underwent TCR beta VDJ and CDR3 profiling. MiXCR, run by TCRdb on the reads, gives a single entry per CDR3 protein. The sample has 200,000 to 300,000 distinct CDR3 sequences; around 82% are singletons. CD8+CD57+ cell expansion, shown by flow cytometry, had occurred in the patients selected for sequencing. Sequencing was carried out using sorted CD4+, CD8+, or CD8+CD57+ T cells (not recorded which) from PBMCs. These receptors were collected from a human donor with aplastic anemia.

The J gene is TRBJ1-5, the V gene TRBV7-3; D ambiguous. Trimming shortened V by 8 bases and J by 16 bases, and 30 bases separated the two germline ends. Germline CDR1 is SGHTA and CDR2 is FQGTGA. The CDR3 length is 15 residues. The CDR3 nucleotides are TGTGCCAGCTCAAGAGAGGCCAACGCCGTTCAACACCGACATTTT. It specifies CASSREANAVQHRHF.

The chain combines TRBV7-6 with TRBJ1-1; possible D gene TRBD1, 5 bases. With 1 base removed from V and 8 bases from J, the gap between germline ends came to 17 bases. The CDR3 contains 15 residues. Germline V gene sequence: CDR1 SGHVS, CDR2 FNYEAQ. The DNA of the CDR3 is TGTGCCAGCAGCTTAGACGGGACCCGGTACTTCGAAGCTTTCTTT. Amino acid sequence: CASSLDGTRYFEAFF.

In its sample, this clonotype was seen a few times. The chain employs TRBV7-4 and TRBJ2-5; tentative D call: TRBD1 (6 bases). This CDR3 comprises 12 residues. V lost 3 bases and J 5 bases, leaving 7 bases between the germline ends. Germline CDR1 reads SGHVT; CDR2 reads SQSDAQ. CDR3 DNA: TGTGCCAGCAGCTTCGACAGGGAGACCCAGTACTTC. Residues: CASSFDRETQYF.

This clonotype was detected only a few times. CDR3 in amino acids: CAISGTAGELFF. CDR3 nucleotide sequence: TGTGCCATCTCCGGGACCGCCGGGGAGCTGTTTTTT. The rearrangement uses TRBV10-3 and TRBJ2-2; D tentatively reads TRBD1 or TRBD2 (5 bases each). Trimming cost V 8 bases and J 6 bases, with 10 bases left between them. The CDR3 is made up of 12 amino acids. CDR1 is ENHRY, CDR2 SYGVKD, per germline.

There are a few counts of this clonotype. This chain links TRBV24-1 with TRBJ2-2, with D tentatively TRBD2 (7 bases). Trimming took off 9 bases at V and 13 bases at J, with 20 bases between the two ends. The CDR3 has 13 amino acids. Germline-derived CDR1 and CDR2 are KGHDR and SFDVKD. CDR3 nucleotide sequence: TGTGCCACCTTGGCGGGGGACACCGGGAGGCTGTTTTTT. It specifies CATLAGDTGRLFF.

CDR3: CASSFGGGSSYEQYF. In DNA, the CDR3 is TGTGCCAGCAGCTTCGGAGGGGGAAGCTCCTACGAGCAGTACTTC. This chain connects TRBV12-3 or TRBV12-4 to TRBJ2-7; either TRBD1 or TRBD2 may fit D (6 bases each). V lost 6 bases and J 0 bases, leaving 15 bases between the germline ends. The CDR3 loop spans 15 amino acids.

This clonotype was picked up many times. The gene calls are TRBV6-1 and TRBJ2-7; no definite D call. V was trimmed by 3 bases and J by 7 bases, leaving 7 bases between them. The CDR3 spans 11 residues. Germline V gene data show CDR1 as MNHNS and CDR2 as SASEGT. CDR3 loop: CASSDGAEQYF. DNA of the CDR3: TGTGCCAGCAGTGACGGTGCGGAGCAGTACTTC.

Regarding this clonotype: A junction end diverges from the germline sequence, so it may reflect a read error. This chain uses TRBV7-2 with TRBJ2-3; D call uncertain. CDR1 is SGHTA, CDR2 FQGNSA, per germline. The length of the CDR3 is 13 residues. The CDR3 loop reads CASGVGPTETQYF. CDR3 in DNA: TGTGCCAGCGGGGTAGGACCCACAGAGACGCAGTATTTT.

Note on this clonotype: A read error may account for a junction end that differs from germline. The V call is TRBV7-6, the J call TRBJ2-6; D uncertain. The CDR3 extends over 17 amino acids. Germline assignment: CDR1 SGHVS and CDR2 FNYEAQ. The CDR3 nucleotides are TGTGCCAGCAGCTTAGCGCACGGGCCAAAAGAGGCCCACGTCCTGACTTTC. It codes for CASSLAHGPKEAHVLTF.

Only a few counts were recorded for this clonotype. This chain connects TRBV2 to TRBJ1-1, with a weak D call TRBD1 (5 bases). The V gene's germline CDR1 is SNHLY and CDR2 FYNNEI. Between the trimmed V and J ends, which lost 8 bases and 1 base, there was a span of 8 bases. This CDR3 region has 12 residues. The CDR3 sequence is CASLTGNTEAFF. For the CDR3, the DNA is TGTGCCAGCCTAACAGGGAACACTGAAGCTTTCTTT. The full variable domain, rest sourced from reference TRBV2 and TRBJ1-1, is EPEVTQTPSHQVTQMGQEVILRCVPISNHLYFYWYRQILGQKVEFLVSFYNNEISEKSEIFDDQFSVERPDGSNFTLKIRSTKLEDSAMYFCASLTGNTEAFFGQGTRLTVV.

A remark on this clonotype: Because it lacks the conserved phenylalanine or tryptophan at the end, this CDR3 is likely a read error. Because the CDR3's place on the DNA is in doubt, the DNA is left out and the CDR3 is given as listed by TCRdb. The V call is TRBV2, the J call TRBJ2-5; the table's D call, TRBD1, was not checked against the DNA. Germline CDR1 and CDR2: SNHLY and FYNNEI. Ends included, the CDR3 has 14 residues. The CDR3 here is CASGDGSEEKQYYG.

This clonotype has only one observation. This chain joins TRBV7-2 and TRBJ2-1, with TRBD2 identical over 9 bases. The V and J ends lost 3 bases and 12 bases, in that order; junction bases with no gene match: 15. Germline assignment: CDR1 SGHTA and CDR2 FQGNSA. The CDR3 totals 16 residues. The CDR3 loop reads CASSFEGSGGSDLQFF. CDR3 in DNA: TGTGCCAGCAGCTTTGAGGGAAGCGGGGGGAGCGATTTGCAGTTCTTC.

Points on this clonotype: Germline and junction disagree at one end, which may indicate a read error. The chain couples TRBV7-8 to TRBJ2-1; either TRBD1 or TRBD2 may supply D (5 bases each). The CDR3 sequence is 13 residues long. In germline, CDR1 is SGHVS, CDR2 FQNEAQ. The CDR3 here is CASSDGGIHEKFF. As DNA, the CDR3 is TGTGCCAGCAGTGATGGGGGAATTCATGAGAAGTTCTTT. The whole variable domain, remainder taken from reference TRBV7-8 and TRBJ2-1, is GAGVSQSPRYKVAKRGQDVALRCDPISGHVSLFWYQQALGQGPEFLTYFQNEAQLDKSGLPSDRFFAERPEGSVSTLKIQRTQQEDSAVYLCASSDGGIHEKFFGPGTRLTVL.

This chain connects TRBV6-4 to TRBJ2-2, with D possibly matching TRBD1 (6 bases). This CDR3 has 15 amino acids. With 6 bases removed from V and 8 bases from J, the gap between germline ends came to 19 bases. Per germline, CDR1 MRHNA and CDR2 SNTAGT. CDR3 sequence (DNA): TGTGCCAGCAGGATAGATCATTGGCAGGGGGGGGAGCTGTTTTTT. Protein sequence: CASRIDHWQGGELFF.

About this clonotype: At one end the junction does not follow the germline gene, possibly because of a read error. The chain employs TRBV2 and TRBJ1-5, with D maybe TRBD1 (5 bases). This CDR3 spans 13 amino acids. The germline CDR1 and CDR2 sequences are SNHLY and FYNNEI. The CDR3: CASGGGGTQSQHF. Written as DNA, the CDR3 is TGTGCCAGCGGGGGGGGGGGGACTCAGTCCCAGCATTTT.

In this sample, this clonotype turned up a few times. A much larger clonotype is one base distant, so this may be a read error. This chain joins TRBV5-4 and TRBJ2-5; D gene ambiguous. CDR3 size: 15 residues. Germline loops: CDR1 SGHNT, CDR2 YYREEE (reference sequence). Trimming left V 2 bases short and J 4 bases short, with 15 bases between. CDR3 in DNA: TGTGCCAGCAGCTTTACTGGCGCTTGGGGAGAGACCCAGTACTTC. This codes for CASSFTGAWGETQYF.

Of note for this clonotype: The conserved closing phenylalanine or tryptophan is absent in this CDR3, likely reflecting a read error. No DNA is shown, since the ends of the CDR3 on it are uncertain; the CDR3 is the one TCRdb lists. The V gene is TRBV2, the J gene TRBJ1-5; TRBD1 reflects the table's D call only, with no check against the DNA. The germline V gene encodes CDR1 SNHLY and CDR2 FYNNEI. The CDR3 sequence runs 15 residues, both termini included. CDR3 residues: CASGVGGTRTQHLGP.

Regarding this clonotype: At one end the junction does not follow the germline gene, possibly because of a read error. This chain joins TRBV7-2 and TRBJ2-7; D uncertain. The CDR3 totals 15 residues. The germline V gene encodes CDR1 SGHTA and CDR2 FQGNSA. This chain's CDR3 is CASSVIGRAHYEHYF. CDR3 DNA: TGTGCCAGCAGCGTGATAGGGCGCGCCCACTACGAGCACTACTTC. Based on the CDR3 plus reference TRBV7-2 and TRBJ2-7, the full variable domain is GAGVSQSPSNKVTEKGKDVELRCDPISGHTALYWYRQSLGQGLEFLIYFQGNSAPDKSGLPSDRFSAERTGGSVSTLTIQRTQQEDSAVYLCASSVIGRAHYEHYFGPGTRLTVT.

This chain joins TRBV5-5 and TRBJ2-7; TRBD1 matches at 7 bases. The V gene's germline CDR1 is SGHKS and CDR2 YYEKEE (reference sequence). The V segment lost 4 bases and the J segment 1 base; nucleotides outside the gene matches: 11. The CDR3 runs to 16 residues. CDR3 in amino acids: CASSPFGTALSYEQYV. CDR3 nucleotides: TGTGCCAGCAGCCCCTTCGGGACAGCCCTTTCCTACGAGCAGTACGTC.

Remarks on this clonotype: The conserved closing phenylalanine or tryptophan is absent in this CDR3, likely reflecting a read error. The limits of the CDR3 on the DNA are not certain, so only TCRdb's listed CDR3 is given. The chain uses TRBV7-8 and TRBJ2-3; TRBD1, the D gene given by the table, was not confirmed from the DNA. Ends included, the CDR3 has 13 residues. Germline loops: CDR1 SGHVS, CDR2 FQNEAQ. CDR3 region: CASSDGPDGTAYS.

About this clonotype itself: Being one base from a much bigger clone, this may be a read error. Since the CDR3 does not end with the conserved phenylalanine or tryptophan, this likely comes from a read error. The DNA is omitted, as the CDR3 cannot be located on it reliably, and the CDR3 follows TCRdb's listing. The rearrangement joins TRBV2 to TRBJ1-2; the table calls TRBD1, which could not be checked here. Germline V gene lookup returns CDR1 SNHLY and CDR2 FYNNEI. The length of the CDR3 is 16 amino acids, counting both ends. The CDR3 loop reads CASGDGGTGTQYFGTG.

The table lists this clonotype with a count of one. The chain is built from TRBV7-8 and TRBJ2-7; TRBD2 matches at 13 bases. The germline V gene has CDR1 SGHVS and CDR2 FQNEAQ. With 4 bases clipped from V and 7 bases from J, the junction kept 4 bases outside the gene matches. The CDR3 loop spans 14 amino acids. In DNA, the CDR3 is TGTGCCAGCAGCTCTGAACTAGCGGGAGGGGAGCAGTACGTC. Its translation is CASSSELAGGEQYV.

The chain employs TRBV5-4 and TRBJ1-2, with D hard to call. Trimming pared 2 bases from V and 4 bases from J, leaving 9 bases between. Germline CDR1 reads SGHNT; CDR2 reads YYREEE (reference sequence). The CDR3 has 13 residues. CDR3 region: CASSFTRGYGYTF. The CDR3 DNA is TGTGCCAGCAGCTTTACTCGCGGCTATGGCTACACCTTC.

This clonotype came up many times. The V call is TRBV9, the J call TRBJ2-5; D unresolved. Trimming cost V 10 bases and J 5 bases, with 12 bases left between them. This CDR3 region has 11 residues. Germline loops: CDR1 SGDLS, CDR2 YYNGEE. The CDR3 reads CAAHSGETQYF. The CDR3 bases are TGTGCCGCTCACTCCGGGGAGACCCAGTACTTC.

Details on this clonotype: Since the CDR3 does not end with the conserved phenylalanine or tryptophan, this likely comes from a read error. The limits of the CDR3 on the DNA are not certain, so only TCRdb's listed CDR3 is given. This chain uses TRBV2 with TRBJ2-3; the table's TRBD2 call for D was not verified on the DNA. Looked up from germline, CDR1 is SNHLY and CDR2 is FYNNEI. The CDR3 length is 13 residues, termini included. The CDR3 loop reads CASRDGEPHPYEH.

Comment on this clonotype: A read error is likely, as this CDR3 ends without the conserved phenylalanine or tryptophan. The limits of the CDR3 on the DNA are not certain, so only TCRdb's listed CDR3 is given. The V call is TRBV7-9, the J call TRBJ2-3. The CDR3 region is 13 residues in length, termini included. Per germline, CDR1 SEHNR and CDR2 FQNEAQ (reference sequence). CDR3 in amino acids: CASSFEPSDRSDE.

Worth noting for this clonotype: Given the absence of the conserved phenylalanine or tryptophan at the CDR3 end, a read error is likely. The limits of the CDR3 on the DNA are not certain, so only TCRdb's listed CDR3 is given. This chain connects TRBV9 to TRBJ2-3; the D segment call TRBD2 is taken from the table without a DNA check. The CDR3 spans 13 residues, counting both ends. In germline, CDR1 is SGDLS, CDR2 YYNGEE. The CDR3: CASSDPSGGPHSV.

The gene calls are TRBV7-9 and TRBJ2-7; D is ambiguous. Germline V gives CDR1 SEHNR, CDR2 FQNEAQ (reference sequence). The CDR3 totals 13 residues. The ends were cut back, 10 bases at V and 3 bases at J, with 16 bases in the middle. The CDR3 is CATRQQIGYEQYV. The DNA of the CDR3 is TGTGCCACCAGGCAGCAGATCGGCTACGAGCAGTACGTC.

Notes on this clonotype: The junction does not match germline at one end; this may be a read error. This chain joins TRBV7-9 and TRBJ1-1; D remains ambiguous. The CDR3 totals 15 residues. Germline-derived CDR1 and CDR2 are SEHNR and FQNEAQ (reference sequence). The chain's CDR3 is CASSLELRGNSEAFF. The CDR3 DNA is TGTGCCAGCAGCTTAGAACTAAGAGGGAACAGTGAAGCTTTCTTT.

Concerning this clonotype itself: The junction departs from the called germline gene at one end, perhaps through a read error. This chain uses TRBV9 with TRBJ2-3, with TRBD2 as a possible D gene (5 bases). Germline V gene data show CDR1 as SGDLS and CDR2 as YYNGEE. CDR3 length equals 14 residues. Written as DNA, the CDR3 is TGTGCCACCAGCTTACCGGGCCTAGCCTACGAGCAGTATTTT. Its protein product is CATSLPGLAYEQYF.

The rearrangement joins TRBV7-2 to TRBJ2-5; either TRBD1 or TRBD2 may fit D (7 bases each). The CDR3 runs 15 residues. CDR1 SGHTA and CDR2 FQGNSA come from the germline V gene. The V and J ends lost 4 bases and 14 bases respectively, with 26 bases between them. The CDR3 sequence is CASSSGGGSGKKYYF. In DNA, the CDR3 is TGTGCCAGCAGCTCAGGGGGGGGTTCCGGAAAGAAGTATTACTTC. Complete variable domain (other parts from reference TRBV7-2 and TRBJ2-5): GAGVSQSPSNKVTEKGKDVELRCDPISGHTALYWYRQSLGQGLEFLIYFQGNSAPDKSGLPSDRFSAERTGGSVSTLTIQRTQQEDSAVYLCASSSGGGSGKKYYFGPGTRLLVL.